Described below is a single TCR beta chain sequence and its context. V was cut by 4 bases and J by 5 bases, with 20 bases left in between. The CDR3 runs to 16 residues. Germline V gene data show CDR1 as SGHNT and CDR2 as YYREEE (reference sequence). The data stem from a study of control samples from healthy donors and cancer patients. TCRdb's copy holds only in-frame clones and misses some; the assay was immunoSEQ multiplex PCR. The table shows 57,000 or so clones, with around 90% occurring only once. The chain recombines TRBV5-4 with TRBJ2-3, with D possibly matching TRBD1 (6 bases). This clonotype originated in a man aged 60 to 69 with colorectal cancer. Sequenced: PBMCs. This CDR3 reads CASSQGSVSELDTQYF. CDR3 nucleotide sequence: TGTGCCAGCAGCCAGGGGAGTGTTAGCGAGTTAGATACGCAGTATTTT.